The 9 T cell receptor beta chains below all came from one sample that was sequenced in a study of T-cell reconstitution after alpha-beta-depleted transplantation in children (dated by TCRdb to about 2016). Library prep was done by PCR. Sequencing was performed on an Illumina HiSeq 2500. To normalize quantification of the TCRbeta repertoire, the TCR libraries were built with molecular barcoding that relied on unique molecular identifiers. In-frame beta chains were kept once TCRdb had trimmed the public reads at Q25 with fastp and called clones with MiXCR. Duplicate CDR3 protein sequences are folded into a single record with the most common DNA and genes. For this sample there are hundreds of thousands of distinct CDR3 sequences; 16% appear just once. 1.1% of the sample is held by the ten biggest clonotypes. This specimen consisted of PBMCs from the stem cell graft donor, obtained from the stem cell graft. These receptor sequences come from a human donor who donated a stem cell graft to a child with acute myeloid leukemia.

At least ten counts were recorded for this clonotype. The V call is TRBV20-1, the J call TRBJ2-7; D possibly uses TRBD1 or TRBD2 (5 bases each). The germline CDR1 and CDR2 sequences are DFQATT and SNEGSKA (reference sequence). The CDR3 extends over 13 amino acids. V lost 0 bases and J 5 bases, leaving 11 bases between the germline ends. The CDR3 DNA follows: TGCAGTGCTAGAGATATTAGAGGGGACGAGCAGTACGTC. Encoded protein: CSARDIRGDEQYV.

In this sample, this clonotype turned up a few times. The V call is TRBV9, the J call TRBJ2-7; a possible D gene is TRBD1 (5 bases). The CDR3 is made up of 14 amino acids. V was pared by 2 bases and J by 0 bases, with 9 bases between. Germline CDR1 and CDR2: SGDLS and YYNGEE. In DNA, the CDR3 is TGTGCCAGCAGCGTTAACAGGAACTCCTACGAGCAGTACTTC. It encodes CASSVNRNSYEQYF.

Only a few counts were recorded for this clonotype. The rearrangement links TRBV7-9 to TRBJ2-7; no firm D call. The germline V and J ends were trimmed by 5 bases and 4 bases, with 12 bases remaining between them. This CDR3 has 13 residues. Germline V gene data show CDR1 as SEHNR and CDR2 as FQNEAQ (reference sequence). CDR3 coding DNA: TGTGCCAGCAGCCCCCGACTGAGATACGAGCAGTACTTC. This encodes CASSPRLRYEQYF. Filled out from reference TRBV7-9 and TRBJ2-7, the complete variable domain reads DTGVSQNPRHKITKRGQNVTFRCDPISEHNRLYWYRQTLGQGPEFLTYFQNEAQLEKSRLLSDRFSAERPKGSFSTLEIQRTEQGDSAMYLCASSPRLRYEQYFGPGTRLTVT.

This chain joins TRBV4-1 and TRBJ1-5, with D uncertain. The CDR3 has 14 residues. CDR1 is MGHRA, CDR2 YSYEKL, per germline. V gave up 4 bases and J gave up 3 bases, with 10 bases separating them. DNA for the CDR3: TGCGCCAGCAGCCGAGACGAGGTCAATCAGCCCCAGCATTTT. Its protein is CASSRDEVNQPQHF.

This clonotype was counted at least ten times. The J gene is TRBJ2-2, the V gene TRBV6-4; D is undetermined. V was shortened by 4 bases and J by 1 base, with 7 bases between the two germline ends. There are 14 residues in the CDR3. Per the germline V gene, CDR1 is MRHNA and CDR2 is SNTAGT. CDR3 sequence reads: CASSAMRNTGELFF. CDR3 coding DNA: TGTGCCAGCAGTGCTATGAGGAACACCGGGGAGCTGTTTTTT.

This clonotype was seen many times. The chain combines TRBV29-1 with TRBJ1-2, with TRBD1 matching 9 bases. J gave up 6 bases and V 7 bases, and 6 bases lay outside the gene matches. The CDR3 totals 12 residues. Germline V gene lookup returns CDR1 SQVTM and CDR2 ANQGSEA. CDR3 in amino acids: CSAWDREDGYTF. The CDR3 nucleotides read TGCAGCGCCTGGGACAGGGAGGATGGCTACACCTTC.

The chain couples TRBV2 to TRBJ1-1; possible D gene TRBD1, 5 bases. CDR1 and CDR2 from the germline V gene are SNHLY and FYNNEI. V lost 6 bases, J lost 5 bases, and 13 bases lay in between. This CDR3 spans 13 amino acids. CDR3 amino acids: CASRDQGETEAFF. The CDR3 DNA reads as TGTGCCAGCAGAGATCAGGGAGAAACTGAAGCTTTCTTT.

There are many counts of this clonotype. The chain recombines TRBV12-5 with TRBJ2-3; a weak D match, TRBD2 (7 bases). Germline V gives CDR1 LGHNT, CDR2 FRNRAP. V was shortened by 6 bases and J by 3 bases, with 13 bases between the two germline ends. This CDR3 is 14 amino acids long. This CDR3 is CASGTGGWTDTQYF. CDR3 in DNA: TGTGCTAGTGGCACGGGGGGCTGGACAGATACGCAGTATTTT. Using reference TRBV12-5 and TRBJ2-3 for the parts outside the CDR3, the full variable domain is DARVTQTPRHKVTEMGQEVTMRCQPILGHNTVFWYRQTMMQGLELLAYFRNRAPLDDSGMPKDRFSAEMPDATLATLKIQPSEPRDSAVYFCASGTGGWTDTQYFGPGTRLTVL.

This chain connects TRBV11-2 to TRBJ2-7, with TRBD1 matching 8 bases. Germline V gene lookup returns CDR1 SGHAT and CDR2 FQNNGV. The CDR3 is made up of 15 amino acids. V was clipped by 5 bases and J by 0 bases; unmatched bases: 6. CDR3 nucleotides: TGTGCCAGCAGCCGGCCTGGGACAGGCTCCTACGAGCAGTACTTC. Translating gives CASSRPGTGSYEQYF.